This is a list of T cell receptor beta chains from one sample in a study of breast tumors, draining lymph nodes, adjacent tissues. TCRdb re-called the multiplex PCR reads through MiXCR, storing one row per CDR3 protein. The sample has 20,000 to 25,000 distinct CDR3 sequences, almost 70% seen once. The sample consisted of tumor-adjacent breast tissue. All receptors come from a female donor with breast cancer. Some clones in this sample may be carry-over from other donors' samples. The CDR3 runs from the conserved cysteine through the conserved F or W. The D gene is left open where the match is weak. For some rows the clone size is stated as once, few or many, or as a class when expanded; others skip it.

D: TRBD2
size: once
length: 14
V: TRBV6-2/TRBV6-3
J: TRBJ2-7
DNA: TGTGCCAGCAGTCAACTAGCGGGAGGGGCCGAGCAGTACTTC
CDR3: CASSQLAGGAEQYF

D: -
size: -
length: 16
V: TRBV24-1
J: TRBJ1-2
DNA: TGTGCCACCAGTGATTTAAGGTGGGAGGGGAACTATGGCTACACCTTC
CDR3: CATSDLRWEGNYGYTF

D: TRBD1
size: -
length: 11
V: TRBV10-3
J: TRBJ1-2
DNA: TGTGCCACCGGAAACAGGGGAGGCTACACCTTC
CDR3: CATGNRGGYTF

D: -
size: -
length: 17
V: TRBV7-2
J: TRBJ1-6
DNA: TGTGCCAGCAGCTATGAGCCGGGAAGCTCCTATAATTCACCCCTCCACTTT
CDR3: CASSYEPGSSYNSPLHF

D: TRBD2
size: many
length: 14
V: TRBV12-5
J: TRBJ2-2
DNA: TGTGCTAGTGGTCGTAGCGGGGGGACCGGGGAGCTGTTTTTT
CDR3: CASGRSGGTGELFF

D: TRBD1
size: -
length: 15
V: TRBV5-6
J: TRBJ2-1
DNA: TGTGCCAGCAGCTTTGGGGACAGGGCTTACAATGAGCAGTTCTTC
CDR3: CASSFGDRAYNEQFF

D: TRBD1
size: -
length: 18
V: TRBV10-1
J: TRBJ2-1
DNA: TGCGCCAGCAGTGAATCCAAGTCACAGGGACAGGTCTACAATGAGCAGTTCTTC
CDR3: CASSESKSQGQVYNEQFF

D: -
size: few
length: 16
V: TRBV2
J: TRBJ2-5
DNA: TGTGCCAGCAGTGATATCGCCAACTGGCTGGGGGAGACCCAGTACTTC
CDR3: CASSDIANWLGETQYF

D: TRBD1
size: -
length: 17
V: TRBV20-1
J: TRBJ1-2
DNA: TGCAGTGCTGACCCCCGGGACAGGGAGTGGGTAGACTATGGCTACACCTTC
CDR3: CSADPRDREWVDYGYTF

D: -
size: -
length: 13
V: TRBV6-1
J: TRBJ1-2
DNA: TGTGCCAGCCAGCGGGCTCAGGGCTATGGCTACACCTTC
CDR3: CASQRAQGYGYTF

D: TRBD2
size: once
length: 14
V: TRBV7-8
J: TRBJ2-7
DNA: TGTGCCAGCAGCTTCGGGACTAGCGGCTACGAGCAGTACTTC
CDR3: CASSFGTSGYEQYF

D: -
size: -
length: 16
V: TRBV20-1
J: TRBJ1-6
DNA: TGCAGTGCTAGAGTAAGACTGGGACGGCAAAATTCACCCCTCCACTTT
CDR3: CSARVRLGRQNSPLHF

D: TRBD1
size: -
length: 16
V: TRBV7-2
J: TRBJ1-6
DNA: TGTGCCAGCAGCTTACAAGGGACAGCCGGTAATTCACCCCTCCACTTT
CDR3: CASSLQGTAGNSPLHF

D: -
size: many
length: 13
V: TRBV6-5
J: TRBJ1-5
DNA: TGTGCCAGCAGGTACCGGGCTAATCAGCCCCAGCATTTT
CDR3: CASRYRANQPQHF

D: TRBD1
size: once
length: 14
V: TRBV2
J: TRBJ1-5
DNA: TGTGCCAGCGCTCCGGGACAGGGGTATCAGCCCCAGCATTTT
CDR3: CASAPGQGYQPQHF

D: -
size: medium-sized
length: 15
V: TRBV9
J: TRBJ1-5
DNA: TGTGCCAGCAGCGTGGGCTGGAATAGCAATCAGCCCCAGCATTTT
CDR3: CASSVGWNSNQPQHF

D: -
size: -
length: 15
V: TRBV5-1
J: TRBJ2-5
DNA: TGCGCCAGCAGCTTACAACAGGGTATTGAAGAGACCCAGTACTTC
CDR3: CASSLQQGIEETQYF

D: TRBD1
size: once
length: 15
V: TRBV13
J: TRBJ2-5
DNA: TGTGCCAGCAGCTTTCCGGGACAGGGGCAAGAGACCCAGTACTTC
CDR3: CASSFPGQGQETQYF

D: TRBD2
size: -
length: 18
V: TRBV7-6
J: TRBJ2-3
DNA: TGTGCCAGCAGCCAGGGACTAGCGGGAGACGTTAAGATAGATACGCAGTATTTT
CDR3: CASSQGLAGDVKIDTQYF

D: TRBD2
size: -
length: 17
V: TRBV20-1
J: TRBJ2-1
DNA: TGCAGTGCCTTGACCGGACTAGCGGGAGGCCTCGGCGATGAGCAGTTCTTC
CDR3: CSALTGLAGGLGDEQFF

D: TRBD1
size: -
length: 14
V: TRBV29-1
J: TRBJ2-7
DNA: TGCAGCGTTGAAGAACAGGGGGCCTCCTACGAGCAGTACTTC
CDR3: CSVEEQGASYEQYF

D: TRBD1
size: medium-sized
length: 15
V: TRBV2
J: TRBJ1-6
DNA: TGTGCCAGCAGGAAACGGGACAGGGAATCCTCACCCCTCCACTTT
CDR3: CASRKRDRESSPLHF

D: -
size: -
length: 15
V: TRBV27
J: TRBJ1-6
DNA: TGTGCCAGCAGTTTATGGGGGGGGGGTAATTCACCCCTCCACTTT
CDR3: CASSLWGGGNSPLHF

D: -
size: once
length: 14
V: TRBV2
J: TRBJ2-7
DNA: TGTGCCAGCAAGAGAACCGGGACCTCCTACGAGCAGTACTTC
CDR3: CASKRTGTSYEQYF

D: -
size: -
length: 14
V: TRBV2
J: TRBJ2-7
DNA: TGTGCCACCAGTGAATCGGGGGCAGGCTACGAGCAGTACTTC
CDR3: CATSESGAGYEQYF

D: TRBD2
size: once
length: 15
V: TRBV12-3/TRBV12-4
J: TRBJ2-1
DNA: TGTGCCAGCAGTTTAATGGCGGGAGGAGGCAATGAGCAGTTCTTC
CDR3: CASSLMAGGGNEQFF

D: TRBD2
size: -
length: 16
V: TRBV15
J: TRBJ2-1
DNA: TGTGCCACCAGCAGAGATCTGAACGGGGGGGCCCAAGAGCAGTTCTTC
CDR3: CATSRDLNGGAQEQFF

D: -
size: -
length: 19
V: TRBV7-6
J: TRBJ2-2
DNA: TGTGCCAGCAGCTCCGAGATAGGGGGAGTAATTGGGAACACCGGGGAGCTGTTTTTT
CDR3: CASSSEIGGVIGNTGELFF

D: TRBD1
size: -
length: 14
V: TRBV12-3/TRBV12-4
J: TRBJ2-1
DNA: TGTGCCAGCAGTTTCAGACAGGGAGACAATGAGCAGTTCTTC
CDR3: CASSFRQGDNEQFF

D: TRBD1
size: once
length: 15
V: TRBV7-9
J: TRBJ1-2
DNA: TGTGCCAGCAGTTTACCCCGCCTGGACAGGGGCGGCTACACCTTC
CDR3: CASSLPRLDRGGYTF

D: -
size: once
length: 12
V: TRBV7-6
J: TRBJ1-4
DNA: TGTGCCAGCAGCTTAAATGGTGGAAAACTGTTTTTT
CDR3: CASSLNGGKLFF

D: -
size: -
length: 14
V: TRBV5-5
J: TRBJ1-5
DNA: TGTGCCAGCAGCTTGCTAGGGGGCAATCAGCCCCAGCATTTT
CDR3: CASSLLGGNQPQHF

D: TRBD2
size: -
length: 17
V: TRBV19
J: TRBJ2-3
DNA: TGTGCCAGTAGTGGCCGTTATCAGCGGGAGCGCACAGATACGCAGTATTTT
CDR3: CASSGRYQRERTDTQYF

D: -
size: medium-sized
length: 14
V: TRBV7-2
J: TRBJ1-4
DNA: TGTGCCAGCAGCTTAGCCGGGACTAATGAAAAACTGTTTTTT
CDR3: CASSLAGTNEKLFF

D: TRBD1
size: many
length: 11
V: TRBV30
J: TRBJ2-7
DNA: TGTGCCTGGGTAGGGGGCTTCGAGCAGTACTTC
CDR3: CAWVGGFEQYF

D: TRBD1
size: -
length: 14
V: TRBV2
J: TRBJ1-2
DNA: TGTGCCAGCAGGGCCAGGGGGGGGAACTATGGCTACACCTTC
CDR3: CASRARGGNYGYTF

D: -
size: many
length: 14
V: TRBV11-3
J: TRBJ2-3
DNA: TGTGCCAGCAGCTTAGGGGCAGCTACAGATACGCAGTATTTT
CDR3: CASSLGAATDTQYF

D: -
size: -
length: 14
V: TRBV10-3
J: TRBJ2-7
DNA: TGTGCCATCAGTGAGGCAGGGCGGCCCTACGAGCAGTACTTC
CDR3: CAISEAGRPYEQYF

D: -
size: -
length: 16
V: TRBV6-1
J: TRBJ2-5
DNA: TGTGCCAGCAGTGAAGGAGGATTCGCATCATCAGAGACCCAGTACTTC
CDR3: CASSEGGFASSETQYF

D: -
size: -
length: 13
V: TRBV24-1
J: TRBJ1-5
DNA: TGTGCCACCTCGGGGGGGTTCAATCAGCCCCAGCATTTT
CDR3: CATSGGFNQPQHF

D: TRBD2
size: few
length: 15
V: TRBV20-1
J: TRBJ2-7
DNA: TGCAGTGCCCCCTCATCTAGCGGGAGTTCGTACGAGCAGTACTTC
CDR3: CSAPSSSGSSYEQYF

D: -
size: many
length: 12
V: TRBV28
J: TRBJ1-2
DNA: TGTGCCAGCAGTCCCGACAGCTATGGCTACACCTTC
CDR3: CASSPDSYGYTF

D: -
size: -
length: 15
V: TRBV5-1
J: TRBJ2-5
DNA: TGCGCCAGCAGCTTGGAGGGGGGGGTGTTAAAGACCCAGTACTTC
CDR3: CASSLEGGVLKTQYF

D: -
size: many
length: 11
V: TRBV19
J: TRBJ1-5
DNA: TGTGCCAGTAGTACCCGAAATGCCCAGCATTTT
CDR3: CASSTRNAQHF

D: TRBD2
size: many
length: 14
V: TRBV24-1
J: TRBJ2-3
DNA: TGTGCCACCAGTGCGAGCGGGGGGGTGGATACGCAGTATTTT
CDR3: CATSASGGVDTQYF

D: -
size: once
length: 15
V: TRBV7-9
J: TRBJ1-2
DNA: TGTGCCAGCAGCTTAGAAAAGGGGAATGCCGATGGCTACACCTTC
CDR3: CASSLEKGNADGYTF

D: TRBD2
size: -
length: 17
V: TRBV20-1
J: TRBJ2-6
DNA: TGCAGTGCTAGGCCATACGGACTAGCGGGTGGAGCCAACGTCCTGACTTTC
CDR3: CSARPYGLAGGANVLTF

D: -
size: many
length: 14
V: TRBV28
J: TRBJ2-7
DNA: TGTGCCAGCAGTTTTTTCCTAGCAACCTACGAGCAGTACTTC
CDR3: CASSFFLATYEQYF

D: -
size: -
length: 15
V: TRBV3-1
J: TRBJ1-6
DNA: TGTGCCAGCAGCCCAGATTTATCCTATAATTCACCCCTCCACTTT
CDR3: CASSPDLSYNSPLHF

D: -
size: -
length: 16
V: TRBV5-1
J: TRBJ1-6
DNA: TGCGCCAGCAGCCTAGGATCGACGGATTATAATTCACCCCTCCACTTT
CDR3: CASSLGSTDYNSPLHF

D: -
size: -
length: 15
V: TRBV30
J: TRBJ2-5
DNA: TGTGCCTGGAGCCCTGTACTGGGCAGGGAAAAGACCCAGTACTTC
CDR3: CAWSPVLGREKTQYF

D: -
size: once
length: 13
V: TRBV11-2
J: TRBJ1-2
DNA: TGTGCCAGCAGCCTAGATAATAACTATGGCTACACCTTC
CDR3: CASSLDNNYGYTF